A selection of T cell receptor beta chains follows, all from one sample in a study of cytomegalovirus exposure and HLA in healthy donors. Sequencing was performed with immunoSEQ multiplex PCR; in TCRdb, only in-frame clones are kept and a portion is missing. The sample records around 170,000 clones, 71% being singletons. The specimen sequenced was PBMCs. Receptors were obtained from a girl between 5 and 17 years old in good health and CMV-seronegative. CDR3s include the opening cysteine and the closing phenylalanine or tryptophan.

v_gene | CDR3aa
TRBV29-1 | CSVGAATGELFF
TRBV6-4 | CASSDSKTDTDTQYF
TRBV15 | CATSIGISGGIEETQYF
TRBV10-2 | CASSEREQVTYNEQFF
TRBV6-1 | CASTPRNTEAFF
TRBV7-8 | CASSPGTGVYEQYF
TRBV19 | CASSFPGLAGGEGANVLTF
TRBV9 | CASSGGDHNEQFF
TRBV15 | CATSRVAGVGYEQYF
TRBV5-1 | CASRLVELSGNYGYTF
TRBV6-6 | CASHSYNSPLHF
TRBV19 | CASSIQDSNEQFF
TRBV19 | CASSLRAGIPYGYTF
TRBV20-1 | CSARNTKEQYF
TRBV7-9 | CASSLGVRPEEPQHF
TRBV2 | CASRDRAQPQHF
TRBV25-1 | CASSESGSNQPQHF
TRBV5-1 | CASSFEQGSTEAFF
TRBV6-1 | CASSAGYGYTF
TRBV12-5 | CASGGDSYEQYF
TRBV25-1 | CASSERSTGDDGYTF
TRBV28 | CASSSLTGGEKLFF
TRBV5-5 | CASSLSGTANYGYTF
TRBV6-5 | CASSLWQAATDTQYF
TRBV10-1 | CASSTDLTGTREQYF
TRBV7-3 | CASSRSGGARETQYF
TRBV2 | CASSGQWNEQFF
TRBV5-1 | CASSLVTSGGETQYF
TRBV9 | CASSPMDRATDTQYF
TRBV13 | CASSFGSGGAAQYF
TRBV2 | CASNLNPGTSGGAKETQYF
TRBV12-5 | CASALYYDTQYF
TRBV5-1 | CASSSLRQAYEQYF
TRBV20-1 | CSALNYNEQFF
TRBV25-1 | CASSSTSLGQYF
TRBV6-6 | CASSYRTGSYNSPLHF
TRBV7-3 | CASSPSYNEQFF
TRBV7-7 | CASSLGGGQYNEQFF
TRBV5-1 | CASSLAGWASGPIEGREQYF
TRBV5-4 | CASSSGQGRNYGYTF
TRBV10-3 | CAISDLAGGPQETQYF
TRBV5-4 | CASSPGGTGANEKLFF
TRBV7-9 | CASSLTGTGGPINEKLFF
TRBV14 | CASARFQGLADTQYF
TRBV30 | CAWSAGGGEQFF
TRBV11-2 | CASSPRDRGFYEQYF
TRBV14 | CASSQDEEKTGDSPLHF
TRBV12-5 | CASGSPTRAYEQYF
TRBV9 | CASSVGGGVGYTF
TRBV6-5 | CASSRQGGTEAFF
TRBV6-5 | CASSFLAGDYNEQFF
TRBV7-6 | CASTIGASNEKLFF
TRBV4-1 | CASSAQGQGVRANYGYTF
TRBV27 | CASSSVLGNQPQHF
TRBV5-1 | CASSAKTGAGANVLTF